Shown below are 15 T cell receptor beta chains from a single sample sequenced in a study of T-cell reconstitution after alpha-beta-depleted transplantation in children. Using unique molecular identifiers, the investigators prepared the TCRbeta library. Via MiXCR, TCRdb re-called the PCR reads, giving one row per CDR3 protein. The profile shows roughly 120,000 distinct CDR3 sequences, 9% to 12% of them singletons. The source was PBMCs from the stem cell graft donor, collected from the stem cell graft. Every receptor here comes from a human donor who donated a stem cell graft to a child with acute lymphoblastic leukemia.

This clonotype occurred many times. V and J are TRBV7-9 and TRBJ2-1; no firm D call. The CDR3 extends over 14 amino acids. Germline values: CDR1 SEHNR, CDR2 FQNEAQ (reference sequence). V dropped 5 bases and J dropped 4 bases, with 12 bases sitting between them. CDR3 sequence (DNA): TGTGCCAGCAGCCTCGTCGGCAGGTACAATGAGCAGTTCTTC. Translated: CASSLVGRYNEQFF.

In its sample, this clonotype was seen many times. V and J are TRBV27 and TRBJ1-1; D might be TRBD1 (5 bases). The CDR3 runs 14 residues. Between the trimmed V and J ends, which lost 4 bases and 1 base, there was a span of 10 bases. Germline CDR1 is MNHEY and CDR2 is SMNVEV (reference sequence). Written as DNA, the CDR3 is TGTGCCAGCAGTTGGGGACGGACGAACACTGAAGCTTTCTTT. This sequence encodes CASSWGRTNTEAFF.

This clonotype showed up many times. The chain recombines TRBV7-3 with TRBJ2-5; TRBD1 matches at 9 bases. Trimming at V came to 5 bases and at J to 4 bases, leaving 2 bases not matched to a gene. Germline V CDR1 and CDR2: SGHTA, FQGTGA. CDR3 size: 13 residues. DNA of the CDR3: TGTGCCAGCAGCCGGACAGGGGCAGAGACCCAGTACTTC. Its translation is CASSRTGAETQYF.

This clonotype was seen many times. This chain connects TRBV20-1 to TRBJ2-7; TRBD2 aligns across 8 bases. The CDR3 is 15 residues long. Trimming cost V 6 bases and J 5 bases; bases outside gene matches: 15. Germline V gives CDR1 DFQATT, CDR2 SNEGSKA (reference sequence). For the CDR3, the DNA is TGCAGTGCCTTCCCCCTTAGCGGGAATACCAACGAGCAGTACTTC. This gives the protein CSAFPLSGNTNEQYF.

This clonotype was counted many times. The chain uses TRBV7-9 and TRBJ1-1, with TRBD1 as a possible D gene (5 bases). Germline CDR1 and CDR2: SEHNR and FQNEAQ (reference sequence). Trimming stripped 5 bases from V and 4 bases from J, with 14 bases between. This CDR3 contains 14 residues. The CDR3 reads CASSPLGGFTEAFF. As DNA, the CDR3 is TGTGCCAGCAGCCCCTTGGGGGGGTTCACTGAAGCTTTCTTT.

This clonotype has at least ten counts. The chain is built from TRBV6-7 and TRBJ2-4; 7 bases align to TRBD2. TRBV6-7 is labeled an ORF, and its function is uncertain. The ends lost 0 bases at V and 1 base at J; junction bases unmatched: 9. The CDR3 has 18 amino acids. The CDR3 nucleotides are TGTGCCAGCAGTTACTCGAAGAACGGGCGGGGGGCCAAAAACATTCAGTACTTC. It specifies CASSYSKNGRGAKNIQYF.

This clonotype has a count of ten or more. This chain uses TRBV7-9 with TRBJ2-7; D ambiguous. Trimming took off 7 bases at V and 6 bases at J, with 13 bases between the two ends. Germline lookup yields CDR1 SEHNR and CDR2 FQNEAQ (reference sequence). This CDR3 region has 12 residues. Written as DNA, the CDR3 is TGTGCCAGCAACAACCCATTGGGCGAGCAGTACTTC. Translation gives CASNNPLGEQYF. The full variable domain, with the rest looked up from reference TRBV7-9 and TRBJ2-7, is DTGVSQNPRHKITKRGQNVTFRCDPISEHNRLYWYRQTLGQGPEFLTYFQNEAQLEKSRLLSDRFSAERPKGSFSTLEIQRTEQGDSAMYLCASNNPLGEQYFGPGTRLTVT.

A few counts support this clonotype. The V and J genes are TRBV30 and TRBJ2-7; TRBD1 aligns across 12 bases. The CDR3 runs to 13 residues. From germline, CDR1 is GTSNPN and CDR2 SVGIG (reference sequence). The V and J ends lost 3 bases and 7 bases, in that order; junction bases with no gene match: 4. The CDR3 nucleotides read TGTGCCTGGAGGGGACAGGGGGCGGCGGAGCAGTACTTC. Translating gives CAWRGQGAAEQYF.

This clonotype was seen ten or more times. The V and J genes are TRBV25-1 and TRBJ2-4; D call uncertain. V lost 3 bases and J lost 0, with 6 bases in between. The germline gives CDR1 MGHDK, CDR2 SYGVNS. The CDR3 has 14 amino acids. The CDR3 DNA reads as TGTGCCAGCAGTGATGCAGGAGCCAAAAACATTCAGTACTTC. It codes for CASSDAGAKNIQYF.

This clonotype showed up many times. CDR3 nucleotides: TGTGCCAGCAGTTTAGCCGGGACAGGGTCCCACGAGCAGTACTTC. This gives the protein CASSLAGTGSHEQYF. The chain has TRBV28 and TRBJ2-7; TRBD1 aligns across 9 bases. This CDR3 is built from 15 residues. V lost 2 bases and J lost 5; bases outside the gene matches: 7. Germline V gives CDR1 MDHEN, CDR2 SYDVKM.

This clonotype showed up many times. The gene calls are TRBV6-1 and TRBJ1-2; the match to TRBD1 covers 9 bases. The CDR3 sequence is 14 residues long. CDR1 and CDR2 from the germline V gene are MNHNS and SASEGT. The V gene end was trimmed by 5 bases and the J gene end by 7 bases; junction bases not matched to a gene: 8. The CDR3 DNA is TGTGCCAGCAGTCCCCCCGCGGGACAGGGTGGCTACACCTTC. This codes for CASSPPAGQGGYTF.

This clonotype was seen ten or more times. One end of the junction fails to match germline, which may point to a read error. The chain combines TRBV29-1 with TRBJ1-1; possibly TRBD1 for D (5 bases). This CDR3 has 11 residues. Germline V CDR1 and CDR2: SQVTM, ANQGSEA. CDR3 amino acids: CSVEGGREFEF. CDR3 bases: TGCAGCGTTGAAGGGGGGAGGGAGTTCGAATTT.

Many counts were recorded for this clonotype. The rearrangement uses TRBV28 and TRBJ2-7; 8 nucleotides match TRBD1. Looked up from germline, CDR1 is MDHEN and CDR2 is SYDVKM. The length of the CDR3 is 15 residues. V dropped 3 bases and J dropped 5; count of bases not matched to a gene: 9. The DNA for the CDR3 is TGTGCCAGCAGTTTTTCGGACAGGGAGTGGGACGAGCAGTACTTC. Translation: CASSFSDREWDEQYF.

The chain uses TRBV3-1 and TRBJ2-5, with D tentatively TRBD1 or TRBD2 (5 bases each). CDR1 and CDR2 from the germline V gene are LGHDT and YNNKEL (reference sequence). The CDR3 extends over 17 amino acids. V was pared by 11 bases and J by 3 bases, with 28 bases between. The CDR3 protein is CACSQDGTKQWEETQYF. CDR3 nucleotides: TGTGCCTGCTCCCAAGACGGGACCAAACAGTGGGAAGAGACCCAGTACTTC.

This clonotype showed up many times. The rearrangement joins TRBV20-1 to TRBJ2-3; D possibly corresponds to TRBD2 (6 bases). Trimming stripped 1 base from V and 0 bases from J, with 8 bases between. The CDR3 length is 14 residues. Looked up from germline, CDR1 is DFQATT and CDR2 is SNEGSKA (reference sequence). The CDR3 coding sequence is TGCAGTGCTAGAGTCGGGACTAGCACAGATACGCAGTATTTT. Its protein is CSARVGTSTDTQYF.